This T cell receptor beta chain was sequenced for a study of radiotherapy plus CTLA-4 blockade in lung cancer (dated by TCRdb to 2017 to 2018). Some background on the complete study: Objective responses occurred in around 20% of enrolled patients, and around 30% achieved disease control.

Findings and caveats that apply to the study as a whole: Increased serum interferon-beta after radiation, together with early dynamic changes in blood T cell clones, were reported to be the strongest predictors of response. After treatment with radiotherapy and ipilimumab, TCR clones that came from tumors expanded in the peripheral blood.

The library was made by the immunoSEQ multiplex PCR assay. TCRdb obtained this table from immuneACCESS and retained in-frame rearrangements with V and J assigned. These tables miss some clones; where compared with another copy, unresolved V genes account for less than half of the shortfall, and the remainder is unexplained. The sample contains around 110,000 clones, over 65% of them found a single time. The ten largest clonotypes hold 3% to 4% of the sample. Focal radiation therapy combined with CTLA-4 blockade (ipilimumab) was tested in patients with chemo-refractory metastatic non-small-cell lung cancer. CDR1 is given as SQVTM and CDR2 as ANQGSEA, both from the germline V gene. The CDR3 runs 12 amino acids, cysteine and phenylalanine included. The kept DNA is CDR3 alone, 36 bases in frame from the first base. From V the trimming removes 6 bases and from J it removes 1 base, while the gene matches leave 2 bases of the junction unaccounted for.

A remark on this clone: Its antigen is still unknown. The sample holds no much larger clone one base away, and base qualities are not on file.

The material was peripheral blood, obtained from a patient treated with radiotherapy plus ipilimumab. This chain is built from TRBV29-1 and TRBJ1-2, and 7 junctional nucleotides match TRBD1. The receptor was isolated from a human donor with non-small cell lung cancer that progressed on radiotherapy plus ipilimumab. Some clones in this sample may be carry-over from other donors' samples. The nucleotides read TGCAGCGTGAACAGGGGTAACTATGGCTACACCTTC. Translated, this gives CSVNRGNYGYTF.